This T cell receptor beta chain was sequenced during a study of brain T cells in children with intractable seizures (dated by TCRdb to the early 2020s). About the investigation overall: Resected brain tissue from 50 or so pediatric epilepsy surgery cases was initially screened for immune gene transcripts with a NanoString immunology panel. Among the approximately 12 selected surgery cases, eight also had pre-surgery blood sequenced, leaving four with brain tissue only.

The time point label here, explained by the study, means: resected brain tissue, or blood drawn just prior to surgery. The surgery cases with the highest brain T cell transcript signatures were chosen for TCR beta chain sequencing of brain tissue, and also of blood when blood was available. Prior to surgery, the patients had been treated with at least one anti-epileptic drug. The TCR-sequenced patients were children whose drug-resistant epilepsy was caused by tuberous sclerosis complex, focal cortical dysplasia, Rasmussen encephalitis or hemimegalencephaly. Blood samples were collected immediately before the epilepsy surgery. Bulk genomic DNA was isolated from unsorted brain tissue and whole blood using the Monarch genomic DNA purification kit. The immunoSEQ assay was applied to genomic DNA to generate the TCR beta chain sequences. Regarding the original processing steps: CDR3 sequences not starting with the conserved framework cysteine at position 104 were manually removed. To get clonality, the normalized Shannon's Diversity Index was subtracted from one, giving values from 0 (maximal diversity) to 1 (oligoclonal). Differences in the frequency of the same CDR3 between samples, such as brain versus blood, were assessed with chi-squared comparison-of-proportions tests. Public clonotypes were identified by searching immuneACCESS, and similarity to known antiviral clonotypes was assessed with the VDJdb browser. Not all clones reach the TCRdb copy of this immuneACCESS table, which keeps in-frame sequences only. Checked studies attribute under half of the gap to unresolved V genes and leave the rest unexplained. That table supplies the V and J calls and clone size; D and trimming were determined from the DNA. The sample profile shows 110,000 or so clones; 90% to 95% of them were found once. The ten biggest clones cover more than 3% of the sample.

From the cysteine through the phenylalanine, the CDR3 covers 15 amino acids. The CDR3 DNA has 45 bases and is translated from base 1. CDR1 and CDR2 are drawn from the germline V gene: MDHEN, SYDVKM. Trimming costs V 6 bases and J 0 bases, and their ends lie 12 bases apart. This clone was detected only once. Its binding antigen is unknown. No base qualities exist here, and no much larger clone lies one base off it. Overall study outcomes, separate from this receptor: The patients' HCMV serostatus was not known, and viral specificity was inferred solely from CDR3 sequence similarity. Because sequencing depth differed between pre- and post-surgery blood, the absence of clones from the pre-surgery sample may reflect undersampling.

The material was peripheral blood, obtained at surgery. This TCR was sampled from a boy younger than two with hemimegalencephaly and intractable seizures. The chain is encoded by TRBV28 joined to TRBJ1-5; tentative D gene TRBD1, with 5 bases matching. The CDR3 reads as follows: CASRGDGYSNQPQHF. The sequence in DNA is TGTGCCAGCAGGGGGGACGGTTATAGCAATCAGCCCCAGCATTTT.